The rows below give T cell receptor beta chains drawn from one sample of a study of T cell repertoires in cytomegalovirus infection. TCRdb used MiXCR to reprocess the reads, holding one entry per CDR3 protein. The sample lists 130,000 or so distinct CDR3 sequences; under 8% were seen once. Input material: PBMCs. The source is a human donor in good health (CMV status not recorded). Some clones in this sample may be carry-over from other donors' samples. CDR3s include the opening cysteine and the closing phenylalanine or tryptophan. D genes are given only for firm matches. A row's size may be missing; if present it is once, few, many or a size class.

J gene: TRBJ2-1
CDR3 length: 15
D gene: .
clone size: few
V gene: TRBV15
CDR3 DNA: TGTGCCACCAGCAGAGATAGCGGTACCTACAATGAGCAGTTCTTC
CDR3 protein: CATSRDSGTYNEQFF

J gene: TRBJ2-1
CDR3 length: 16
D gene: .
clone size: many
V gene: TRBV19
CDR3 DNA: TGTGCCAGTAGTACCCCGACAGGGAGGACAATGAATGAGCAGTTCTTC
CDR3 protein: CASSTPTGRTMNEQFF

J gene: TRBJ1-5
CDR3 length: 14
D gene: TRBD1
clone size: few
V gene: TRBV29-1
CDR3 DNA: TGCAGCGTTGTAATAGGGGGCTTTAATCAGCCCCAGCATTTT
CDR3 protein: CSVVIGGFNQPQHF

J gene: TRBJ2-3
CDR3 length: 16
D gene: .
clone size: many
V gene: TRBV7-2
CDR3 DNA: TGTGCCAGCAGCTTCCAAACAGGATTCAGCACAGATACGCAGTATTTT
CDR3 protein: CASSFQTGFSTDTQYF

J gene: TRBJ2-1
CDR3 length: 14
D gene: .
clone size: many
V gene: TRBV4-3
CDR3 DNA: TGCGCCAGCAGCCAAGATCGACAGAGGAATGAGCAGTTCTTC
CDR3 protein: CASSQDRQRNEQFF

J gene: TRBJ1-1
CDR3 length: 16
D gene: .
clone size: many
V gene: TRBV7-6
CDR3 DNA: TGTGCCAGCAGCTTAGGAACAGGCAGCTCGAACACTGAAGCTTTCTTT
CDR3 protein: CASSLGTGSSNTEAFF

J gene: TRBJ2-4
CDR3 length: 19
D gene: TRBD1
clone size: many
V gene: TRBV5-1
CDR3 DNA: TGCGCCAGCAGCGCCGGGACAGGGGCCTTTGGACGTTCGAAAAACATTCAGTACTTC
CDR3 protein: CASSAGTGAFGRSKNIQYF

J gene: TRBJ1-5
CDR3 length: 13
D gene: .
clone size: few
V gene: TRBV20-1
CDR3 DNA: TGCAGTGCGGAAGGGAATAGCAATCAGCCCCAGCATTTT
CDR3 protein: CSAEGNSNQPQHF

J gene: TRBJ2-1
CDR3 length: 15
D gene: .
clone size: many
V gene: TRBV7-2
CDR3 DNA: TGTGCCAGCAGCTTATTGGGGGGGGCCCGGGAGGAGCAGTTCTTC
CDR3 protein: CASSLLGGAREEQFF

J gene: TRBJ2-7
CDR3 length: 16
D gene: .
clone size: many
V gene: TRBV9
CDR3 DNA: TGTGCCAGCAGCGTAGACCCAGGTCTTAGCTCCTACGAGCAGTACTTC
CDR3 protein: CASSVDPGLSSYEQYF

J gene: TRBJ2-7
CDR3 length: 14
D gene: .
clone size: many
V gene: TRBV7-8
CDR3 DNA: TGTGCCAGCAGCTTAATGAGGCAGATAGGGGAGCAGTACTTC
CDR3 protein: CASSLMRQIGEQYF

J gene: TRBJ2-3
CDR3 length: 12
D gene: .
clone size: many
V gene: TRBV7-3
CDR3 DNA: TGTGCCAGCAGCTATAGCTTCGGTACGCAGTATTTT
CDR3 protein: CASSYSFGTQYF

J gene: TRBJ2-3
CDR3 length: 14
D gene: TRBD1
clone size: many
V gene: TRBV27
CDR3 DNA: TGTGCCAGCAGCTGGGGCAGGGGGTACGATACGCAGTATTTT
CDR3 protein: CASSWGRGYDTQYF

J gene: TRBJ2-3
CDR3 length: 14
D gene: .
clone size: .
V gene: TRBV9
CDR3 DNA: TGTGCCAGCAGCCCCCACGAGAACACAGATACGCAGTATTTT
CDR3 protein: CASSPHENTDTQYF

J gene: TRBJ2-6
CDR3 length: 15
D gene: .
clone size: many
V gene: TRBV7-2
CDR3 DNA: TGTGCCAGCAGACTACGACAGGCTGGGGCCAACGTCCTGACTTTC
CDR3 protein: CASRLRQAGANVLTF

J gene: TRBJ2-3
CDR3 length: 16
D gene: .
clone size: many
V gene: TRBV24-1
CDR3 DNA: TGTGCCACCAGTGAGACTATCGGGGTCGACACAGATACGCAGTATTTT
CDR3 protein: CATSETIGVDTDTQYF

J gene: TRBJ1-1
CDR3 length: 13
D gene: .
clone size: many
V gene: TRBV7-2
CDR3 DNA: TGTGCCAGCAGCTTAGGAGCGGGGACTGAAGCTTTCTTT
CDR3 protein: CASSLGAGTEAFF

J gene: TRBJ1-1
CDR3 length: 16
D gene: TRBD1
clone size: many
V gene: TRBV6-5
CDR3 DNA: TGTGCCAGCAGTTACTTTTACAGGGGGCAGAACACTGAAGCTTTCTTT
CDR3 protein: CASSYFYRGQNTEAFF

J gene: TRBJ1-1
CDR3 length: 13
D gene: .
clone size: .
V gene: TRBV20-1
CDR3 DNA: TGCAGTGCCACTGGACCGGGGAACACTGAAGCTTTCTTT
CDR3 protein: CSATGPGNTEAFF

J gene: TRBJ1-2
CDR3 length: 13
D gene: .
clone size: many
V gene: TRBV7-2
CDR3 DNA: TGTGCCAGCAGCTTAGGGAGTCGATATGGCTACACCTTC
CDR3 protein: CASSLGSRYGYTF

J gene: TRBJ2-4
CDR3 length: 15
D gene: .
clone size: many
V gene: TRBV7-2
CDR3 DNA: TGTGCCAGCAGCTTAGGACCGGCAGCCAAAAACATTCAGTACTTC
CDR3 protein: CASSLGPAAKNIQYF

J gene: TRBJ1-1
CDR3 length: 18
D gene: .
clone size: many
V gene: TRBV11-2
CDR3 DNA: TGTGCCAGCAGCCGCGCCGGGGTGCTATATCGGAGGAACACTGAAGCTTTCTTT
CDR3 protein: CASSRAGVLYRRNTEAFF

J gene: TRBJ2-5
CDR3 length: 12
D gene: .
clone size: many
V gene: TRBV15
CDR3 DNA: TGTGCCACCAGCAGAGATCCCGAGACCCAGTACTTC
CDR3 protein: CATSRDPETQYF

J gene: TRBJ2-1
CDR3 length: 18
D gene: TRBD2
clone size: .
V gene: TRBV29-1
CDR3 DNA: TGCAGCGTTGGGGGGGGAGCTAGCGGGGAGAGCTCCTACAATGAGCAGTTCTTC
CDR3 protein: CSVGGGASGESSYNEQFF

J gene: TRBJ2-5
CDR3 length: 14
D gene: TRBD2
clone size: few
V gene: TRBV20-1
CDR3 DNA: TGCAGTGCTAGAGCGGGGGGGGCGTTTGAGACCCAGTACTTC
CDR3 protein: CSARAGGAFETQYF

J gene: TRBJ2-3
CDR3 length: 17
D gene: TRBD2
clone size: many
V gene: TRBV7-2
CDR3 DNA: TGTGCCAGCAGCTTACCTCTAGCGGGGGACTACTCAGATACGCAGTATTTT
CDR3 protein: CASSLPLAGDYSDTQYF

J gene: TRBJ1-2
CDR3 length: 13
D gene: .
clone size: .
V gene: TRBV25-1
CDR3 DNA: TGTGCCAGCAGTGAGAGTCAGCGGGGAGGCTACACCTTC
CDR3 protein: CASSESQRGGYTF